The 17 T cell receptor beta chains presented below share a single source sample, sequenced in a study of T cell responses to AZD1222 COVID-19 vaccine. Assay: immunoSEQ multiplex PCR; the TCRdb copy retains only in-frame clones and omits some. The table lists about 44,000 clones, more than 80% of them singletons, with about 50% in the top ten. Sample: peripheral blood, taken on day 0 of AZD1222 vaccination. The receptor set was obtained from an adult in good health.

V gene TRBV9 combines with J gene TRBJ2-7; TRBD1 matches 9 bases. The germline V gene has CDR1 SGDLS and CDR2 YYNGEE. V dropped 4 bases and J dropped 7; count of bases not matched to a gene: 6. The CDR3 length is 13 residues. CDR3 DNA sequence: TGTGCCAGCAGCCTTCAGACAGGGGGTGAGCAGTACTTC. This codes for CASSLQTGGEQYF. The whole variable domain, remainder taken from reference TRBV9 and TRBJ2-7, is DSGVTQTPKHLITATGQRVTLRCSPRSGDLSVYWYQQSLDQGLQFLIQYYNGEERAKGNILERFSAQQFPDLHSELNLSSLELGDSALYFCASSLQTGGEQYFGPGTRLTVT.

This chain connects TRBV29-1 to TRBJ2-7; D is perhaps TRBD1 or TRBD2 (7 bases each). CDR1 and CDR2 (germline): SQVTM, ANQGSEA. The CDR3 runs 15 residues. V gave up 4 bases and J gave up 2 bases, with 18 bases separating them. Here the CDR3 reads CSVVSQGRGPYEQYF. The DNA of the CDR3 is TGCAGCGTTGTCTCACAGGGGAGGGGGCCCTACGAGCAGTACTTC.

V is TRBV7-8 and J is TRBJ1-1; the D gene is possibly TRBD1 (6 bases). From germline, CDR1 is SGHVS and CDR2 FQNEAQ. This CDR3 has 15 residues. V was trimmed by 3 bases and J by 0 bases, leaving 11 bases between them. CDR3 nucleotides: TGTGCCAGCAGCTTGGGGACACTCATGAACACTGAAGCTTTCTTT. Protein: CASSLGTLMNTEAFF.

This CDR3 is CASSGLGAGKTQPQHF. In DNA, the CDR3 is TGTGCCAGCAGTGGGCTGGGGGCAGGGAAAACTCAGCCCCAGCATTTT. V usage is TRBV28 and J usage is TRBJ1-5; a weak D match, TRBD1 (6 bases). Trimming removed 5 bases from V and 6 bases from J, with 20 bases in between. Germline CDR1 and CDR2: MDHEN and SYDVKM. The CDR3 loop spans 16 amino acids.

This clone was detected once. The chain is built from TRBV7-9 and TRBJ2-7; possibly TRBD2 for D (6 bases). CDR1 is SEHNR, CDR2 FQNEAQ, per germline (reference sequence). There are 13 residues in the CDR3. The V gene lost 0 bases and the J gene lost 3 bases, with 6 bases spanning the gap. In nucleotides, the CDR3 is TGTGCCAGCAGCTTAGCCGGGGGCTACGAGCAGTACTTC. It codes for CASSLAGGYEQYF.

The chain combines TRBV3-1 (or the pseudogene TRBV3-2) with TRBJ1-6; D perhaps matches TRBD1 (6 bases). The CDR3 covers 15 residues. Trimming took off 1 base at V and 10 bases at J, with 14 bases between the two ends. Germline lookup yields CDR1 LGHDT and CDR2 YNNKEL (reference sequence). CDR3 amino acids: CASSQVSTGRSPLHF. The CDR3 DNA follows: TGTGCCAGCAGCCAAGTGAGTACAGGGAGGTCACCCCTCCACTTT.

V and J are TRBV30 and TRBJ2-7, with 8 positions matching TRBD2. Germline values: CDR1 GTSNPN, CDR2 SVGIG (reference sequence). Trimming cost V 0 bases and J 2 bases; bases outside gene matches: 6. The CDR3 loop spans 15 amino acids. The CDR3 region has the DNA TGTGCCTGGAGTGTACAGGCGGGGGGACCCTACGAGCAGTACTTC. This translates into CAWSVQAGGPYEQYF.

The J gene is TRBJ1-2, the V gene TRBV7-5. TRBV7-5 is a pseudogene locus. The CDR3 spans 14 residues. The CDR3: CARSPWCGEGCYTF. The DNA of the CDR3 is TGTGCCAGAAGCCCCTGGTGCGGAGAGGGCTGCTACACCTTC.

V and J are TRBV2 and TRBJ2-6, with 8 bases fitting TRBD1. Per germline, CDR1 SNHLY and CDR2 FYNNEI. Losses at the gene ends were 5 bases for V and 2 bases for J; bases not matched to a gene: 11. This CDR3 spans 18 amino acids. The CDR3 region is CASSPGQGVVAGANVLTF. CDR3 in DNA: TGTGCCAGCAGTCCCGGACAGGGAGTTGTTGCTGGGGCCAACGTCCTGACTTTC. Using reference TRBV2 and TRBJ2-6 for the parts outside the CDR3, the full variable domain is EPEVTQTPSHQVTQMGQEVILRCVPISNHLYFYWYRQILGQKVEFLVSFYNNEISEKSEIFDDQFSVERPDGSNFTLKIRSTKLEDSAMYFCASSPGQGVVAGANVLTFGAGSRLTVL.

The rearrangement joins TRBV2 to TRBJ2-7, with 9 bases lining up with TRBD1. This CDR3 has 14 amino acids. The ends lost 6 bases at V and 6 bases at J; junction bases unmatched: 9. The germline CDR1 and CDR2 sequences are SNHLY and FYNNEI. The CDR3 region is CASRLQGAPLEQYF. CDR3 in DNA: TGTGCCAGCAGACTACAGGGGGCGCCCCTCGAGCAGTACTTC.

The genes are TRBV4-3 and TRBJ2-3; 7 bases line up with TRBD2. Per germline, CDR1 LGHNA and CDR2 YSLEER. This CDR3 has 14 residues. V lost 3 bases to trimming and J lost 3 bases; unmatched junction nucleotides: 3. CDR3: CASSQMRGTDTQYF. The CDR3 DNA reads TGCGCCAGCAGCCAGATGCGGGGGACAGATACGCAGTATTTT.

This chain joins TRBV5-1 and TRBJ2-2; D might be TRBD2 (6 bases). This CDR3 spans 17 amino acids. Germline V CDR1 and CDR2: SGHRS, YFSETQ. Trimming left V 0 bases short and J 5 bases short, with 17 bases between. The CDR3 DNA reads TGCGCCAGCAGCTTGGCCGGAACTAGCTGGCCGACCGGGGAGCTGTTTTTT. Translation gives CASSLAGTSWPTGELFF.

The chain employs TRBV19 and TRBJ1-1, with D tentatively TRBD1 (6 bases). V was cut by 2 bases and J by 5 bases, with 12 bases left in between. The CDR3 length is 14 residues. Germline loops: CDR1 LNHDA, CDR2 SQIVND (reference sequence). The CDR3 DNA is TGTGCCAGTAGTATAAAGGGGGGTACGACTGAAGCTTTCTTT. Translated, it gives CASSIKGGTTEAFF. Variable domain in full (rest from reference TRBV19 and TRBJ1-1): DGGITQSPKYLFRKEGQNVTLSCEQNLNHDAMYWYRQDPGQGLRLIYYSQIVNDFQKGDIAEGYSVSREKKESFPLTVTSAQKNPTAFYLCASSIKGGTTEAFFGQGTRLTVV.

The genes are TRBV21-1 and TRBJ2-1; the D call of TRBD1 is as the table states it, not checked on the DNA. TRBV21-1 is a pseudogene. This CDR3 comprises 21 residues. The DNA of the CDR3 is TGTGCCAGCAGCAAAGACCCCAAAATCACTCGCGGGGCAGGGGGGTACAATGAGCAGTTCTTC. Protein: CASSKDPKITRGAGGYNEQFF.

The chain has TRBV29-1 and TRBJ2-7, with 13 bases identical to TRBD2. Germline-derived CDR1 and CDR2 are SQVTM and ANQGSEA. The CDR3 sequence is 15 residues long. V lost 4 bases, J lost 7 bases, and 10 bases stayed unmatched. CDR3 DNA: TGCAGCGTTGGCCGGACTAGCGGGAGTTCGGGAGAGCAGTACTTC. This codes for CSVGRTSGSSGEQYF.

There are a few counts of this clone. This chain connects TRBV3-1 (or the pseudogene TRBV3-2) to TRBJ1-2; D is uncertain. The V end was cut by 3 bases, the J end by 5 bases, with 7 bases between. The CDR3 contains 12 residues. The germline V gene has CDR1 LGHDT and CDR2 YNNKEL (reference sequence). CDR3 protein: CASSQGEYGYTF. The DNA of the CDR3 is TGTGCCAGCAGCCAGGGAGAATATGGCTACACCTTC.

V is TRBV2 and J is TRBJ2-7; D not resolved. CDR3 length: 12 residues. Per the germline V gene, CDR1 is SNHLY and CDR2 is FYNNEI. Between the trimmed V and J ends, which lost 8 bases and 6 bases, there was a span of 14 bases. CDR3 coding DNA: TGTGCCAGCCTCGATTCCTTCTCCGAGCAGTACTTC. Residues: CASLDSFSEQYF.